Described below is a single TCR beta chain sequence and its context. Its specificity is not known. Each TCR library used 400 to 600 ng of total RNA and a linear amplification protocol. TCRdb processed the reads anew with MiXCR; each CDR3 protein has one entry. There are 150,000 to 200,000 distinct CDR3 sequences in the sample; 65% to 80% occur only once, and 2% to 2.5% lies in the top ten. The data were taken from a study of healthy donors' naive CD4 and CD8 T cells. Study results and caveats: CDR3 charge plus V and J genes appeared to account for about an eighth of CD4/CD8 variance. Chains were not paired, since alpha and beta were sequenced in bulk.

Per germline, CDR1 SNHLY and CDR2 FYNNEI. The V gene lost 8 bases and the J gene lost 3 bases, with 11 bases spanning the gap. The CDR3 is 12 amino acids. This TCR came from a pool of human donors in good health; the sample pools cells from several healthy donors. The specimen sequenced was naive CD4+ and CD8+ T cells sorted from blood, pooled from several donors. The chain uses TRBV2 and TRBJ2-7, with D uncertain. The CDR3 nucleotides are TGTGCCAGCGGGGTCAGAATCTACGAGCAGTACTTC. Its translation is CASGVRIYEQYF.